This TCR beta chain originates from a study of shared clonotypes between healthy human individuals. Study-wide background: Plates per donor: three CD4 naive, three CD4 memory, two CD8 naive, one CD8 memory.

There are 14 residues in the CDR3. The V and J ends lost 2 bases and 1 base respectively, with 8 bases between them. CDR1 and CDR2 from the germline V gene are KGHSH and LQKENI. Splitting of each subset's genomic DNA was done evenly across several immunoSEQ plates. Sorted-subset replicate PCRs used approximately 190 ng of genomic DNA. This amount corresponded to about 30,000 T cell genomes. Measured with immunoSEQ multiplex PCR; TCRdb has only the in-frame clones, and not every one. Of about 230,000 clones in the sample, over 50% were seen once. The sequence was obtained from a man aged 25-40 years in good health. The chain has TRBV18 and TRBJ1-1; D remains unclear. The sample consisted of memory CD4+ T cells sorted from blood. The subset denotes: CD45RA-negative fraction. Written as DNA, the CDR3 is TGTGCCAGCTCACCATGGCAGTCGAACACTGAAGCTTTCTTT. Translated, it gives CASSPWQSNTEAFF.